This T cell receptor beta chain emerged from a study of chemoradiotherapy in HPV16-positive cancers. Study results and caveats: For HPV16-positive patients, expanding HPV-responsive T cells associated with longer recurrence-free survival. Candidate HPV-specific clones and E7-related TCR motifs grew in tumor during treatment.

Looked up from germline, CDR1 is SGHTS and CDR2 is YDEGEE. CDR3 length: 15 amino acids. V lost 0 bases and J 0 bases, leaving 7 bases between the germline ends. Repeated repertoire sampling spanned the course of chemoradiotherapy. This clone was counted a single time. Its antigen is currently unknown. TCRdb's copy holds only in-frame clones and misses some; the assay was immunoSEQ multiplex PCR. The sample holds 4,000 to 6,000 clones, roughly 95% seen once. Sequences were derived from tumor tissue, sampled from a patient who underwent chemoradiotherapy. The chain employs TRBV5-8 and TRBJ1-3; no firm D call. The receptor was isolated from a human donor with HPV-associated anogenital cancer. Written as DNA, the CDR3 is TGTGCCAGCAGCTTGGACTTCAGCTCTGGAAACACCATATATTTT. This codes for CASSLDFSSGNTIYF.